The 10 T cell receptor beta chains given below trace back to one sample, sequenced in a study of T cell responses to AZD1222 COVID-19 vaccine listed by TCRdb under 2021. The time point label, as the study defines it: baseline before first vaccination. The protocol used for the library was the immunoSEQ multiplex PCR assay. As stored in TCRdb, this immuneACCESS dataset retains in-frame rearrangements with V and J assigned. A fraction of the clones does not appear; measured against another copy, unresolved V genes explain less than half of the discrepancy, and the remainder lacks a known reason. The sample table shows 110,000 or so clones, and roughly nine tenths are seen once. The biggest ten clones account for approximately 7.9% of the sample. Sequences were derived from peripheral blood, sampled on day 0 of AZD1222 vaccination. These receptor sequences come from an adult in good health.

V gene TRBV5-1 combines with J gene TRBJ2-1, with no clear D. The germline V and J ends were trimmed by 2 bases and 0 bases, with 9 bases remaining between them. Germline values: CDR1 SGHRS, CDR2 YFSETQ. This CDR3 has 15 amino acids. The CDR3 DNA sequence: TGCGCCAGCAGCTTATCCGGTGACTCCTACAATGAGCAGTTCTTC. It encodes CASSLSGDSYNEQFF.

The rearrangement uses TRBV4-3 and TRBJ2-1; a weak D match, TRBD2 (6 bases). V lost 4 bases to trimming and J lost 4 bases, with 23 bases between them. The germline V gene encodes CDR1 LGHNA and CDR2 YSLEER. This CDR3 region has 18 residues. In DNA, the CDR3 is TGCGCCAGCAGCCCCTCGATTACTACTATGGGGGGATACAATGAGCAGTTCTTC. This codes for CASSPSITTMGGYNEQFF.

The J gene is TRBJ1-6, the V gene TRBV27; tentative D call: TRBD1 (5 bases). V was pared by 3 bases and J by 7 bases, with 10 bases between. Germline CDR1 reads MNHEY; CDR2 reads SMNVEV (reference sequence). The CDR3 sequence is 14 residues long. The CDR3 sequence is CASSLRWGNSPLHF. CDR3 bases: TGTGCCAGCAGTTTGAGGTGGGGGAATTCACCCCTCCACTTT.

The rearrangement joins TRBV7-2 to TRBJ1-2; the D gene is possibly TRBD1 (6 bases). The germline gives CDR1 SGHTA, CDR2 FQGNSA. There are 13 residues in the CDR3. V lost 5 bases and J 4 bases, leaving 11 bases between the germline ends. The CDR3 nucleotides are TGTGCCAGCAGCACCGGACAGTCCTATGGCTACACCTTC. Its translation is CASSTGQSYGYTF.

The chain joins TRBV27 to TRBJ2-2; D gene unclear. The CDR3 runs 15 residues. V shed 6 bases and J shed 2 bases, with 13 bases lying between them. Germline V gene sequence: CDR1 MNHEY, CDR2 SMNVEV (reference sequence). The CDR3 spells CASRARPFNTGELFF. CDR3 DNA: TGTGCCAGCAGGGCCCGGCCATTCAACACCGGGGAGCTGTTTTTT.

The chain joins TRBV18 to TRBJ1-5; tentatively, D is TRBD1 (5 bases). The CDR3 loop spans 14 amino acids. Trimming removed 1 base from V and 7 bases from J, with 11 bases in between. Germline-derived CDR1 and CDR2 are KGHSH and LQKENI. CDR3 coding DNA: TGTGCCAGCTCACCACAAGGGGCAAGGCAGCCCCAGCATTTT. Its translation is CASSPQGARQPQHF.

The CDR3, as DNA: TGTGCCAGCGGGGGGCTAGGGGCTAGCACAGATACGCAGTATTTT. Its translation: CASGGLGASTDTQYF. J is TRBJ2-3 and V is TRBV11-2; D may be TRBD1 or TRBD2 (6 bases each). Germline V gives CDR1 SGHAT, CDR2 FQNNGV. V was trimmed by 8 bases and J by 0 bases, leaving 15 bases between them. This CDR3 is 15 amino acids long.

This chain connects TRBV9 to TRBJ1-2; the match to TRBD1 covers 9 bases. CDR1 SGDLS and CDR2 YYNGEE come from the germline V gene. Trimming at V came to 0 bases and at J to 4 bases, leaving 7 bases not matched to a gene. CDR3 length equals 16 residues. CDR3 DNA sequence: TGTGCCAGCAGCGTAGGGGACAGGGAGCCAACCTATGGCTACACCTTC. The encoded protein is CASSVGDREPTYGYTF.

The J gene is TRBJ1-4, the V gene TRBV19, with 9 bases that match TRBD1. The CDR3 covers 13 residues. Trimming removed 5 bases from V and 8 bases from J; junction bases left unmatched: 3. The V gene's germline CDR1 is LNHDA and CDR2 SQIVND (reference sequence). For the CDR3, the DNA is TGTGCCAGTAGTGGGACAGGGCACGAAAAACTGTTTTTT. It is translated as CASSGTGHEKLFF.

This clone was counted once. The rearrangement links TRBV11-2 to TRBJ2-5; possible D gene TRBD1, 6 bases. The CDR3 is 14 residues long. V lost 1 base and J lost 1, with 7 bases in between. The germline V gene has CDR1 SGHAT and CDR2 FQNNGV. The CDR3 loop is CASSLARGQETQYF. As DNA, the CDR3 is TGTGCCAGCAGCTTAGCCAGGGGCCAAGAGACCCAGTACTTC. Using reference TRBV11-2 and TRBJ2-5 for the parts outside the CDR3, the full variable domain is EAGVAQSPRYKIIEKRQSVAFWCNPISGHATLYWYQQILGQGPKLLIQFQNNGVVDDSQLPKDRFSAERLKGVDSTLKIQPAKLEDSAVYLCASSLARGQETQYFGPGTRLLVL.